By share, the clone carrying this TCR beta chain ranks as medium-sized. V lost 5 bases to trimming and J lost 1 base, with 16 bases between them. The length of the CDR3 is 16 residues. Germline lookup yields CDR1 MRHNA and CDR2 SNTAGT. In TCRdb, the 5' RACE reads were re-called with MiXCR into one record per CDR3 protein. The sample has roughly 200,000 distinct CDR3 sequences; around 13% are singletons. These data come from a study of CD8 T cells in ankylosing spondylitis. Sample: blood, either unsorted or a sorted T cell fraction (not recorded which). This rearrangement joins TRBV6-4 to TRBJ2-3; maybe TRBD1 (7 bases). This TCR came from a male donor with ankylosing spondylitis or in good health (not recorded which). CDR3 protein: CASSLEGASGTDTQYF. In nucleotides, the CDR3 is TGTGCCAGCAGTCTCGAGGGGGCTAGCGGCACAGATACGCAGTATTTT.